Below, one TCR beta chain is given with its context. The antigen it binds to is not known. Base qualities are not recorded, but no much larger clone differs from it by a single base. Trimmed from V: 1 base; trimmed from J: 10 bases; junction bases lacking a gene match: 12. Looking up the germline V gene yields CDR1 MGHRA and CDR2 YSYEKL. The CDR3 contains 16 residues, cysteine and phenylalanine counted. Only the CDR3 DNA stays, 48 bases, in frame from base 1. The data belong to a study of cytomegalovirus exposure and HLA in healthy donors (dated 2017 in TCRdb). The study in broad terms: According to an earlier analysis of around 600 of the donors, about 190 million T cells yielded roughly 110 million unique TCR beta sequences and roughly 280 Gb of sequence data. Rather than drawing on any new phenotypic data, the later analysis identified candidate immune exposures from TCR beta sequences and the way those sequences occurred across donors. HLA typing covered class I and class II loci at four-digit resolution. All discovery cohort repertoires had been generated on a single sequencing platform. The study aimed to test whether cataloging public T cell receptors could reveal signatures of past pathogen exposure. An early release that covered fewer than 800 HLA-typed donors contained approximately 300 gigabases of sequencing data and roughly 84 million unique TCR sequences. Typing coverage differed by locus: A, B, C, DRB1 and DQB1 were typed in roughly 620-630 donors, DQA1 in around 500, DPA1 in over 600, and DPB1 in just under 490. Roughly five DR-DQ haplotypes were treated as single units for association and clustering because of strong linkage in the cohort. The study used immunosequencing to profile the T cell repertoires of 600 to 850 subjects and linked those repertoires to cytomegalovirus serostatus. A later analysis re-examined previously published TCR beta repertoires from over 500 donors and added high-resolution HLA genotyping to investigate patterns of TCR occurrence. Of the roughly 400 genotyped donors, approximately 82% fell in the genetic ancestry cluster associated with self-reported Caucasian donors. A separate validation cohort of about 110 different subjects was used in addition to the approximately 610-subject first cohort. An earlier analysis of 587 of the donors applied high-throughput TCR beta sequencing to assess whether each TCR beta V gene segment acted as functional or pseudogenic. A later genetic analysis used genome-wide SNP genotypes for about 60% of the roughly 700 donors, treating that subset as a discovery cohort. Among some 410 genotyped donors of the cohort, an average of roughly 230,000 unique TCR beta nucleotide sequences was sequenced per donor, of which roughly 17% were non-productive. To predict cytomegalovirus infection status, the study brought together high-throughput TCR immunosequencing, statistical association of individual TCRs with disease status, and machine learning. Alongside the repertoire data, information on donor age, sex, ethnicity and CMV serostatus was compiled.

The paper's findings and limits, for the study overall: A later analysis found that TCR association rates varied across HLA loci, with DRB1 alleles showing the most associated TCRs and HLA-C alleles the fewest. When HLA alleles, especially DR and DQ, strongly co-occurred, TCR associations were difficult to assign to individual alleles. The study listed approximately 150 TCR beta chains as associated with cytomegalovirus. A cluster of highly shared sequence variants was judged likely to be a technical artifact of the sequencing pipeline. Cytomegalovirus status was reported to be diagnosed by the classifier with high specificity and sensitivity in both the original and validation cohorts. Correlated functional status among segregating V segments might be attributable to linkage disequilibrium, but an unknown experimental factor could not be ruled out. In a later analysis, several top co-occurrence clusters were reported to appear linked to parvovirus B19, influenza, CMV and Epstein-Barr virus. A later analysis found that HLA-associated TCR beta chains were more clonally expanded and had lower generation probabilities than equally common non-associated chains. In vitro tests confirmed that a few of the cytomegalovirus-associated TCR beta chains recognize cytomegalovirus antigens. Specific HLA alleles were associated with 15,000 to 20,000 TCR beta sequences at a false discovery rate of 0.05 in a later analysis. Sequencing depth was assumed to be roughly uniform across donors in the presence/absence analyses, though that assumption may not hold. In an earlier analysis of a few hundred of the donors, most TCR beta V segments were observed in productive rearrangements about 87% or about 30% of the time, broadly matching IMGT annotations. Across donors, most TCR sequences were observed very rarely, whereas some public TCRs were present in many individuals. Compared with the approximately 700-donor mean, donors in an Asian-associated ancestry cluster had fewer N-insertions in productive TCRs, according to a later genetic analysis. The earlier analysis of 587 of the donors excluded roughly 16 rarely observed V segments, including chromosome 9 orphons, because counts were too low. A further reported finding was that TCR beta sequences accurately predicted the HLA-A and HLA-B alleles for most subjects in the first cohort. According to a later analysis, most CMV-associated TCR beta chains appeared to be HLA-restricted, and the HLA associations seemed to be driven largely by CMV exposure. V-gene and J-gene trimming of TCR beta chains was associated with a missense DCLRE1C variant in a later genetic analysis, and the association was replicated in an independent cohort. Because some donors lacked HLA typing at each locus, the association tests relied only on the typed subset. The authors suggested that the approach could potentially be generalized to other disease states and immunological phenotypes. Immune exposure information for the cohort was limited to CMV serostatus. In this cohort, only TCR beta chains were sequenced, and detectable features were limited by the absence of alpha or paired-chain data. Some IMGT-functional V segments, including TRBV6-2 and TRBV6-3, could not be told apart with the 87-base-pair reads, so those segments were excluded.

The library was obtained by the immunoSEQ multiplex PCR assay. For the multiplex PCR, a mixture combining 60 forward primers for TCR Vbeta segments and 13 reverse primers for TCR Jbeta segments was used. A multiplex PCR assay on genomic DNA amplified the CDR3 region of rearranged TCR beta genes. Amplified TCR beta libraries were sequenced as 87-base-pair reads on the Illumina HiSeq System. In the paper's pipeline: A later analysis counted 65 million to 90 million unique TCR beta chains across the 600 to 850 repertoires, and roughly 9.9 million of these chains were shared by at least two donors. To remove PCR and sequencing errors, raw reads were error-corrected and collapsed into unique sequences using a nearest-neighbor algorithm that merged closely related sequences. CDR3 sequences were aligned to IMGT reference sequences to assign V, D and J gene segments. For a sequence to be retained, a match of at least six nucleotides to both a V gene segment and a J gene segment was required. A rearrangement counted as productive if the CDR3 had no stop codons and remained in frame with V and J, and every other rearrangement counted as non-productive. CDR3 was defined according to IMGT convention as the region running from the second conserved V-encoded cysteine to the conserved J-encoded phenylalanine. Sequences without an unambiguous match to a single V gene segment were excluded from the earlier analysis of several hundred of the donors. An earlier analysis of several hundred of the donors called V segments functional above 56.7% productive rearrangements and segregating when the between-donor standard deviation exceeded 5%. A statistical classification framework was built for diagnosing cytomegalovirus status from the catalog of TCR beta chain sequences. In a later analysis, TCR nucleotide sequences were compared against IMGT/GENE-DB human TR gene sequences so that V and J genes could be assigned. The TCRdist pipeline was used in a later analysis to assign CDR3 sequences and most-parsimonious VDJ recombination scenarios. A later analysis defined each TCR beta chain by its CDR3 amino acid sequence plus V-gene family, and excluded reads lacking a unique V-gene family. To address suspected cross-contamination and a sequencing artifact, a later analysis removed a few hundred highly shared, low-generation-probability nucleotide sequences. A later analysis calculated a clonal expansion index for each public chain from normalized within-repertoire ranks of inferred template counts. A later analysis computed generation probabilities with a VDJ recombination model fitted to out-of-frame rearrangements, and checked the results against IGoR. In a later analysis, TCR-TCR, TCR-HLA and TCR-CMV co-occurrence was scored with hypergeometric tests, and a repertoire-size bias correction was applied to TCR pairs. A later analysis estimated false discovery rates by permuting HLA or CMV assignments 20 times. In a later analysis, co-occurring TCRs were grouped using DBSCAN, and TCRdist sequence similarity was added for clustering within HLA-allele-positive subsets. Repertoires with fewer than 30,000 or more than 120,000 public chains, plus five repertoires with anomalous nucleotide sharing, were excluded from co-occurrence clustering. TCRdb's version of the immuneACCESS table is confined to in-frame rearrangements and falls short of the full clone set. An unresolved V gene accounts for under half of the shortfall where checked; the remainder is of unknown origin. That table is the source of V, J and clone size, and D and trimming were worked out from the DNA. In this sample the table shows about 160,000 clones, 81% of which occur a single time. Approximately 2.1% of the sample rests with the top ten.

In total, about 650 healthy bone marrow donors made up the cohort. Cohort members were all nominally healthy when sampled, although unrecorded immune exposures were likely present. The donor tested CMV seronegative, placing the donor among the 350 or so seronegative members of the cohort. Every donor gave a peripheral blood sample, and the peripheral blood mononuclear cells from that sample were used for TCR beta sequencing. The Qiagen DNeasy Blood Extraction Kit was used to extract genomic DNA from the blood cell samples. The source is a woman aged 18-29 years in good health and CMV-seronegative. Sequencing was carried out using PBMCs. The chain couples TRBV4-1 to TRBJ1-1; TRBD1 matches 10 bases in the middle. The CDR3 reads CASSQVSGTGAATAFF. The bases are TGCGCCAGCAGCCAAGTCTCCGGGACAGGGGCGGCGACAGCTTTCTTT.